A selection of T cell receptor beta chains follows, all from one sample in a study of T cell responses to AZD1222 COVID-19 vaccine. The assay was immunoSEQ multiplex PCR, and TCRdb's table has in-frame clones only and misses some. The sample lists roughly 120,000 clones, 85% to 90% occurring once. This specimen consisted of peripheral blood, obtained on day 0 of AZD1222 vaccination. The receptors were sampled from an adult in good health. The CDR3 runs from the conserved cysteine through the conserved F or W. The D gene is left open where the match is weak. Part of the rows lack a size; the others show once, few, many or a class for expanded clones.

v_call: TRBV7-8; d_call: TRBD1; j_call: TRBJ1-3; clone_size: .; cdr3_aa: CASSRTGRSSGNTIYF; cdr3_nt: TGTGCCAGCAGCCGGACAGGGCGAAGCTCTGGAAACACCATATATTTT
v_call: TRBV3-1/TRBV3-2; d_call: .; j_call: TRBJ2-7; clone_size: .; cdr3_aa: CASSQQHYEQYF; cdr3_nt: TGTGCCAGCAGCCAACAACACTACGAGCAGTACTTC
v_call: TRBV27; d_call: .; j_call: TRBJ2-1; clone_size: .; cdr3_aa: CASSFLLASTYNEQFF; cdr3_nt: TGTGCCAGCAGTTTCCTGCTAGCGTCTACTTACAATGAGCAGTTCTTC
v_call: TRBV3-1/TRBV3-2; d_call: .; j_call: TRBJ1-4; clone_size: .; cdr3_aa: CASSQATVGTDRRNEKLFF; cdr3_nt: TGTGCCAGCAGCCAAGCTACGGTCGGGACGGACCGACGTAATGAAAAACTGTTTTTT
v_call: TRBV5-5; d_call: .; j_call: TRBJ1-4; clone_size: few; cdr3_aa: CASSKLGASNEKLFF; cdr3_nt: TGTGCCAGCAGCAAACTGGGGGCCTCGAATGAAAAACTGTTTTTT
v_call: TRBV5-1; d_call: .; j_call: TRBJ1-3; clone_size: .; cdr3_aa: CASSARTGSGNTIYF; cdr3_nt: TGCGCCAGCAGCGCCAGGACGGGCTCTGGAAACACCATATATTTT
v_call: TRBV3-1/TRBV3-2; d_call: TRBD1; j_call: TRBJ1-6; clone_size: .; cdr3_aa: CASSQEPTGVSPLHF; cdr3_nt: TGTGCCAGCAGCCAAGAACCGACAGGGGTGTCACCCCTCCACTTT
v_call: TRBV24-1; d_call: TRBD1; j_call: TRBJ1-5; clone_size: .; cdr3_aa: CATSESGTGLHQPQHF; cdr3_nt: TGTGCCACCAGTGAGTCCGGGACAGGGTTGCATCAGCCCCAGCATTTT
v_call: TRBV7-6; d_call: TRBD2; j_call: TRBJ2-7; clone_size: .; cdr3_aa: CASSLAATSGNEQYF; cdr3_nt: TGTGCCAGCAGCTTAGCGGCGACTAGCGGAAACGAGCAGTACTTC
v_call: TRBV7-6; d_call: .; j_call: TRBJ1-2; clone_size: .; cdr3_aa: CASSLSGAQFYGYTF; cdr3_nt: TGTGCCAGCAGCTTATCAGGGGCTCAATTCTATGGCTACACCTTC
v_call: TRBV6-2/TRBV6-3; d_call: .; j_call: TRBJ1-5; clone_size: .; cdr3_aa: CASSYFGNQPQHF; cdr3_nt: TGTGCCAGCAGTTACTTCGGGAATCAGCCCCAGCATTTT
v_call: TRBV6-2/TRBV6-3; d_call: TRBD1; j_call: TRBJ2-7; clone_size: .; cdr3_aa: CASSYPTGTGGFLRYEQYF; cdr3_nt: TGTGCCAGCAGTTACCCGACCGGGACAGGGGGTTTTCTACGGTACGAGCAGTACTTC
v_call: TRBV6-5; d_call: .; j_call: TRBJ1-6; clone_size: .; cdr3_aa: CASSRTAFNSPLHF; cdr3_nt: TGTGCCAGCAGTCGGACAGCATTTAATTCACCCCTCCACTTT
v_call: TRBV7-2; d_call: .; j_call: TRBJ1-5; clone_size: .; cdr3_aa: CASSYQVSNQPQHF; cdr3_nt: TGTGCCAGCAGTTACCAAGTCAGCAATCAGCCCCAGCATTTT
v_call: TRBV28; d_call: .; j_call: TRBJ1-2; clone_size: .; cdr3_aa: CASSTTTGNYGYTF; cdr3_nt: TGTGCCAGCAGTACTACGACAGGCAACTATGGCTACACCTTC
v_call: TRBV7-2; d_call: TRBD1; j_call: TRBJ1-3; clone_size: .; cdr3_aa: CASSFQRTGIGNTIYF; cdr3_nt: TGTGCCAGCAGCTTTCAAAGGACAGGCATTGGAAACACCATATATTTT
v_call: TRBV11-3; d_call: .; j_call: TRBJ2-2; clone_size: .; cdr3_aa: CASSLGFGELFF; cdr3_nt: TGTGCCAGCAGCTTAGGATTCGGGGAGCTGTTTTTT
v_call: TRBV5-1; d_call: TRBD2; j_call: TRBJ2-5; clone_size: .; cdr3_aa: CASSLVVASGTQETQYF; cdr3_nt: TGCGCCAGCAGCTTGGTGGTGGCTAGCGGGACACAAGAGACCCAGTACTTC
v_call: TRBV7-9; d_call: TRBD1; j_call: TRBJ1-2; clone_size: .; cdr3_aa: CASSAVQGAQYGYTF; cdr3_nt: TGTGCCAGCAGTGCTGTTCAGGGGGCTCAGTATGGCTACACCTTC
v_call: TRBV24-1; d_call: .; j_call: TRBJ1-1; clone_size: .; cdr3_aa: CATSDSFSGDTEAFF; cdr3_nt: TGTGCCACCAGTGATTCGTTTTCCGGGGACACTGAAGCTTTCTTT
v_call: TRBV29-1; d_call: TRBD1; j_call: TRBJ2-3; clone_size: .; cdr3_aa: CSAKRQGGTDTQYF; cdr3_nt: TGCAGCGCGAAGAGACAGGGGGGCACAGATACGCAGTATTTT
v_call: TRBV28; d_call: .; j_call: TRBJ1-5; clone_size: .; cdr3_aa: CASRPQGQADQPQHF; cdr3_nt: TGTGCCAGCAGACCTCAGGGGCAGGCAGATCAGCCCCAGCATTTT
v_call: TRBV7-2; d_call: .; j_call: TRBJ2-7; clone_size: .; cdr3_aa: CASSLNSPTGAYEQYF; cdr3_nt: TGTGCCAGCAGCTTAAATTCCCCCACGGGAGCTTACGAGCAGTACTTC
v_call: TRBV14; d_call: TRBD1; j_call: TRBJ1-1; clone_size: .; cdr3_aa: CASSWGQGNTEAFF; cdr3_nt: TGTGCCAGCAGCTGGGGACAGGGGAACACTGAAGCTTTCTTT
v_call: TRBV7-3; d_call: TRBD2; j_call: TRBJ2-1; clone_size: .; cdr3_aa: CASSPGLAGGPYNEQFF; cdr3_nt: TGTGCCAGCAGCCCGGGACTAGCGGGAGGGCCCTACAATGAGCAGTTCTTC
v_call: TRBV2; d_call: .; j_call: TRBJ1-3; clone_size: few; cdr3_aa: CASSGQPSSGNTIYF; cdr3_nt: TGTGCCAGCAGTGGACAGCCCTCCTCTGGAAACACCATATATTTT
v_call: TRBV12-3/TRBV12-4; d_call: .; j_call: TRBJ1-2; clone_size: .; cdr3_aa: CASSLLGYGYTF; cdr3_nt: TGTGCCAGCAGCCTGCTTGGCTATGGCTACACCTTC
v_call: TRBV11-2; d_call: .; j_call: TRBJ1-4; clone_size: .; cdr3_aa: CASSGGWKEKLFF; cdr3_nt: TGTGCCAGCAGCGGGGGTTGGAAGGAAAAACTGTTTTTT
v_call: TRBV18; d_call: .; j_call: TRBJ1-2; clone_size: once; cdr3_aa: CASSPLDERGYGYTF; cdr3_nt: TGTGCCAGCTCACCCTTGGACGAACGTGGCTATGGCTACACCTTC
v_call: TRBV18; d_call: TRBD2; j_call: TRBJ2-1; clone_size: .; cdr3_aa: CASSPSGRARYNEQFF; cdr3_nt: TGTGCCAGCTCACCGAGCGGGAGGGCTCGCTACAATGAGCAGTTCTTC
v_call: TRBV5-1; d_call: .; j_call: TRBJ2-5; clone_size: .; cdr3_aa: CASSPGGLQETQYF; cdr3_nt: TGCGCCAGCAGCCCGGGGGGCCTCCAAGAGACCCAGTACTTC
v_call: TRBV21-1; d_call: .; j_call: TRBJ2-3; clone_size: .; cdr3_aa: CASTSLGGGGTDTQYF; cdr3_nt: TGTGCCAGCACCTCGCTCGGAGGAGGGGGCACAGATACGCAGTATTTT
v_call: TRBV19; d_call: .; j_call: TRBJ1-2; clone_size: .; cdr3_aa: CASSKGHLNYGYTF; cdr3_nt: TGTGCCAGTAGCAAAGGACACCTGAACTATGGCTACACCTTC
v_call: TRBV27; d_call: .; j_call: TRBJ2-5; clone_size: once; cdr3_aa: CASSSWTDQETQYF; cdr3_nt: TGTGCCAGCAGTTCTTGGACAGATCAAGAGACCCAGTACTTC
v_call: TRBV18; d_call: .; j_call: TRBJ2-7; clone_size: .; cdr3_aa: CASSPRRENYEQYF; cdr3_nt: TGTGCCAGCTCACCGAGACGGGAGAACTACGAGCAGTACTTC
v_call: TRBV9; d_call: .; j_call: TRBJ1-1; clone_size: once; cdr3_aa: CASSTGLWNTEAFF; cdr3_nt: TGTGCCAGCAGCACGGGACTGTGGAACACTGAAGCTTTCTTT
v_call: TRBV19; d_call: .; j_call: TRBJ2-7; clone_size: .; cdr3_aa: CASSGARAPYEQYF; cdr3_nt: TGTGCCAGTAGTGGCGCTCGGGCCCCCTACGAGCAGTACTTC